Shown below are 4 T cell receptor beta chains from a single sample sequenced in a study of blood T cell repertoires in COVID-19. The repertoire was sequenced with immunoSEQ multiplex PCR; TCRdb's copy has only in-frame clones and lacks some. The sample has some 200,000 clones, about nine tenths seen once. Sequenced material: peripheral blood. These TCRs come from a man aged 45-65 years with acute or convalescent COVID-19.

The chain uses TRBV6-1 and TRBJ1-6, with 8 bases identical to TRBD1. V was pared by 3 bases and J by 5 bases, with 3 bases of the junction left unmatched. Per the germline V gene, CDR1 is MNHNS and CDR2 is SASEGT. The CDR3 runs to 15 residues. The CDR3 spells CASSDRTGHNSPLHF. The DNA of the CDR3 is TGTGCCAGCAGTGATAGGACAGGGCATAATTCACCCCTCCACTTT.

This chain uses TRBV6-1 with TRBJ2-5; D is possibly TRBD1 (6 bases). The CDR3 consists of 16 residues. Trimming removed 0 bases at V and 3 bases at J, with 14 bases between. Germline assignment: CDR1 MNHNS and CDR2 SASEGT. CDR3 sequence: CASSEAWGTYKETQYF. The CDR3 nucleotides are TGTGCCAGCAGTGAAGCTTGGGGGACATACAAAGAGACCCAGTACTTC.

The J gene is TRBJ1-3, the V gene TRBV10-3; no reliable D call. The CDR3 runs 14 residues. Per the germline V gene, CDR1 is ENHRY and CDR2 is SYGVKD. V shed 3 bases and J shed 0 bases, with 6 bases lying between them. The DNA of the CDR3 is TGTGCCATCAGTGACCCAGTCTCTGGAAACACCATATATTTT. Translating gives CAISDPVSGNTIYF.

V gene TRBV29-1 combines with J gene TRBJ2-3; no clear D gene. Trimming removed 5 bases at V and 1 base at J, with 13 bases between. CDR1 is SQVTM and CDR2 is ANQGSEA in the germline V gene. CDR3 size: 14 residues. The CDR3, as DNA: TGCAGCGTTCTCGCGCCCCCGGGCACAGATACGCAGTATTTT. Translation: CSVLAPPGTDTQYF.